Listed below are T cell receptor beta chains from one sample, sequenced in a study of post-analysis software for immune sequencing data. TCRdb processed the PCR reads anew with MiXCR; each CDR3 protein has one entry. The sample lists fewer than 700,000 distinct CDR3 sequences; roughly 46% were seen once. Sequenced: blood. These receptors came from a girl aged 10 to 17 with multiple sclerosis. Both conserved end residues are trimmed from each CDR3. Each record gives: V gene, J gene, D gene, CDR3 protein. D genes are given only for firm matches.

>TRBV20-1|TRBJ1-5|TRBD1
SARDMGQGKNQPQH
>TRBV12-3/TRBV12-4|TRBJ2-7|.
ASSPSRDGYEQY
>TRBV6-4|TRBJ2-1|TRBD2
ASSDSGNNEQF
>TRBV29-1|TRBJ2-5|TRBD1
SVVRQGTHQETQY
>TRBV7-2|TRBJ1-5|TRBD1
ASSLVGQGGQPQH
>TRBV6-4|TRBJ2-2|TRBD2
ASSLASGSGTGELF
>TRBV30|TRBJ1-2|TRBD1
AWSNRGYGYT
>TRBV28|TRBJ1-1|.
ASRVLTPLNTEAF
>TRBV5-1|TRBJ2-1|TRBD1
ASSLSGTVSYNEQF
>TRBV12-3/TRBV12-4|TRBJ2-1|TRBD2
ASSWGGDEQF
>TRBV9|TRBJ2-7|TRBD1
ASSPRGQGKGQY
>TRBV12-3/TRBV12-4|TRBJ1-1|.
ASSLYTEAF
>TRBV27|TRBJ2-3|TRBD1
ASSPIQGSTDTQY
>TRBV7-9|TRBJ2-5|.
ASSLLNGRETQY
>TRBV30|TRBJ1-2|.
AWRQGKEADGYT
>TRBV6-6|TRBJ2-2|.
ASSYARRSSGELF
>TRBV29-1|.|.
SVARDTTNHEQY
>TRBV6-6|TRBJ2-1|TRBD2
ASSYSSSGSFNEQF
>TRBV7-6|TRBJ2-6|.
ASSLEAGAAGANVLT
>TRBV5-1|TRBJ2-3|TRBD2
ASSLTSGGITDTQY
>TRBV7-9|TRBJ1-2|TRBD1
ASSLATGSGYT
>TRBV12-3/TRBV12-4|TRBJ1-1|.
ASSSTGRRTEAF
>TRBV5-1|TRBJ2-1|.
ASSGGMYNEQF
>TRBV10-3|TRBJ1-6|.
AISEGSPLH
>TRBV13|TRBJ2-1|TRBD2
ASSPGTSGRREEQF
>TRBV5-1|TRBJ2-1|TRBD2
ASSPAGGTSGARGMNEQF
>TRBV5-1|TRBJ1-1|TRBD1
ASSDRDRGNTEAF
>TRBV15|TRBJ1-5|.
ATSSRGDNSNQPQH
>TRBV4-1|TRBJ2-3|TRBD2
ASSHPSGENTDTQY
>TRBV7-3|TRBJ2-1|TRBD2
ASSIQPGGHNEQF
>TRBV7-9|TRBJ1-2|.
ASTPGTFNYGYT
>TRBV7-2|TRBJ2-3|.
ASSPGGAGDTQY
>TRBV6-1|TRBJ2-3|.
ASRDYQALGTDTQY
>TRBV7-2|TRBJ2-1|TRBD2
ASSLVSSGGAGEQF
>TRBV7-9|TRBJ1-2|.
ASSLESGQKYGYT
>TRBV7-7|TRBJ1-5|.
ASSNYLRGGENNLRQPQH
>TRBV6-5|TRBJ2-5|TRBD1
ASSYAQGAWETQY
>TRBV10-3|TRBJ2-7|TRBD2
AISPSGRPSYEQY
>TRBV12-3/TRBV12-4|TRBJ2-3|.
ASSSDGWGNTDTQY
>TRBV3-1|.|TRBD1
ASSPVGRDRAYYEQY
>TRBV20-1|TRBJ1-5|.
SANHPQGPRGPQH
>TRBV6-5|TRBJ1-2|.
ASSYGGTRGYT
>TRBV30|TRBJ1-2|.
AWNGANYGYT
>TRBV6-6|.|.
ASSTLGTPDTYEQY
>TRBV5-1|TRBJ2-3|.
ASSCGATADTQY
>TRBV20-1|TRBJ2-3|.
SAKRGPSTDTQY
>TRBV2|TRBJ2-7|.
ALGTEYPSYEQY
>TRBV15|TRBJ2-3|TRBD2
ATSRALGTSGGALISTDTQY
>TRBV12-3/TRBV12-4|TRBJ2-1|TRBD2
ASILSGLAGSSEQF
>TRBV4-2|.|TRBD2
ASSHDPIAGDSNEQY
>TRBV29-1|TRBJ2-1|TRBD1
SVETGGGNEQF
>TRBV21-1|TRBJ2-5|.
ASSLSYRARGAETQY
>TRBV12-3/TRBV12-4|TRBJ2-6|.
ASSLGPQGEANGANVLT
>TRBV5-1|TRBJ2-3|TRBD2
ASSPLAEGTDTQY
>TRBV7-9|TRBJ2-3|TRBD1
ASSSRDRVGDTQY
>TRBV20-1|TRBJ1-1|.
SARAQTNTEAF
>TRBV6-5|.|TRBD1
ASSYPGQGHEQY
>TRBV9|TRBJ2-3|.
ASSASTGLYRLDTQY
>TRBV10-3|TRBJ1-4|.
AIRGGQEEKLF
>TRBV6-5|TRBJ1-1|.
ASSYGGRRGTNTEAF